This T cell receptor beta chain was observed in a study of T cells after yellow fever vaccination. Trimming removed 7 bases at V and 0 bases at J, with 7 bases between. The CDR3 runs 13 residues. TCRdb called the 5' RACE reads again in MiXCR, with one record for every CDR3 protein. The sample holds some 250,000 distinct CDR3 sequences, about 3.9% seen once. Points from the study as a whole: Abundant bulk-derived clonotypes could contaminate FACS-sorted repertoires.

This clonotype was counted at least ten times. The antigen is not known. Material: PBMCs, obtained 15 days after the yellow fever booster vaccination. The sequence was obtained from a man younger than 35 who received the YFV17D yellow fever vaccine. The chain links TRBV12-3 or TRBV12-4 to TRBJ2-1; D remains ambiguous. This CDR3 reads CASTPASYNEQFF. CDR3 in DNA: TGTGCCAGCACCCCGGCCTCCTACAATGAGCAGTTCTTC.